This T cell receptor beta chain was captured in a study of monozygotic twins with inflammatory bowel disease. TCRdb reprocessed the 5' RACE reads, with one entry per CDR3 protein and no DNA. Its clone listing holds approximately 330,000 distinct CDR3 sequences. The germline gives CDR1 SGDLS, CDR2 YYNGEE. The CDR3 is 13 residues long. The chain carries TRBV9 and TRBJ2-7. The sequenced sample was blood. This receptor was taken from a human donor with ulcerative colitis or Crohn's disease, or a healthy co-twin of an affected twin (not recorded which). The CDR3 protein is CASSVGGTYEQYF.